These T cell receptor beta chains were read from a single sample in a study of cytomegalovirus exposure and HLA in healthy donors. Measured with immunoSEQ multiplex PCR; TCRdb has only the in-frame clones, and not every one. The sample lists roughly 92,000 clones, 80% occurring once. Material: PBMCs. These TCRs come from a man in his fifties in good health and CMV-seropositive. Each CDR3 is given with its conserved first and last residue. The order of the fields is clone size, J gene, V gene, D gene, CDR3 DNA, CDR3 protein. The D gene is left open where the match is weak. Size tells how often a clone was seen (once, few, many) or the class of an expanded clone, and some rows leave it out.

size: NA
J: TRBJ2-3
V: TRBV19
D: TRBD2
DNA: TGTGCCAGCGTAACTAGCGGGAGAAGCACAGATACGCAGTATTTT
CDR3: CASVTSGRSTDTQYF

size: NA
J: TRBJ2-7
V: TRBV27
D: NA
DNA: TGTGCCAGCAGTTTTGGCAGGGTCGACGAGCAGTACTTC
CDR3: CASSFGRVDEQYF

size: NA
J: TRBJ2-2
V: TRBV11-2
D: NA
DNA: TGTGCCAGCAGCTTAAGTCCCAGGGGTGCCGGGGAGCTGTTTTTT
CDR3: CASSLSPRGAGELFF

size: NA
J: TRBJ2-1
V: TRBV27
D: NA
DNA: TGTGCCAGCAGTCCCCCCGACTCTGGGCAGTTCTTC
CDR3: CASSPPDSGQFF

size: NA
J: TRBJ2-7
V: TRBV30
D: TRBD1
DNA: TGTGCCTGGAGTGTAGTAGGGGGCTATAGCTCCTACGAGCAGTACTTC
CDR3: CAWSVVGGYSSYEQYF

size: NA
J: TRBJ2-7
V: TRBV6-1
D: NA
DNA: TGTGCCAGCAGTGATCAGGTCTACGAGCAGTACTTC
CDR3: CASSDQVYEQYF

size: NA
J: TRBJ1-1
V: TRBV27
D: TRBD1
DNA: TGTGCCAGCAGTCACAGGGGGCCGACTGAAGCTTTCTTT
CDR3: CASSHRGPTEAFF

size: NA
J: TRBJ1-1
V: TRBV7-9
D: NA
DNA: TGTGCCAGCAGCTTGGAAGGGGGGGGGACTGAAGCTTTCTTT
CDR3: CASSLEGGGTEAFF

size: NA
J: TRBJ2-3
V: TRBV6-5
D: TRBD2
DNA: TGTGCCAGCAGTTACGCGGGAGAAGGGTACACAGATACGCAGTATTTT
CDR3: CASSYAGEGYTDTQYF

size: once
J: TRBJ2-7
V: TRBV5-6
D: TRBD1
DNA: TGTGCCAGCAGCCCGGGACAGGGAGAACCCTTTTACGAGCAGTACTTC
CDR3: CASSPGQGEPFYEQYF

size: NA
J: TRBJ2-5
V: TRBV9
D: NA
DNA: TGTGCCAGCAGCCCCCTCGGGGGGACCCAGTACTTC
CDR3: CASSPLGGTQYF

size: NA
J: TRBJ2-5
V: TRBV7-2
D: TRBD1
DNA: TGTGCCAGCAGCTCCAGTGACAGGGGGCAGAAGCAGTACTTC
CDR3: CASSSSDRGQKQYF

size: few
J: TRBJ1-1
V: TRBV15
D: NA
DNA: TGTGCCACCAGCAGAGATCGGTACAGCCAGCACACTGAAGCTTTCTTT
CDR3: CATSRDRYSQHTEAFF

size: NA
J: TRBJ1-2
V: TRBV4-1
D: NA
DNA: TGCGCCAGCAGCCAAGCCGTAGACAGGAACCTCTATGGCTACACCTTC
CDR3: CASSQAVDRNLYGYTF

size: NA
J: TRBJ2-2
V: TRBV12-5
D: NA
DNA: TGTGCTAGTGGTTTTAAAGCCACGCAGATAAACAGGATGAACACCGGGGAGCTGTTTTTT
CDR3: CASGFKATQINRMNTGELFF

size: once
J: TRBJ1-3
V: TRBV18
D: NA
DNA: TGTGCCAGCTCGTCATCGGGTCCAGGGCCCTCTGGAAACACCATATATTTT
CDR3: CASSSSGPGPSGNTIYF

size: NA
J: TRBJ2-5
V: TRBV7-8
D: TRBD2
DNA: TGTGCCAGCAGCCATAGAGGGGGACTAGCGGGGGAGACCCAGTACTTC
CDR3: CASSHRGGLAGETQYF

size: NA
J: TRBJ1-2
V: TRBV19
D: TRBD1
DNA: TGTGCCAGTAGCCAACTACCTGGGACAGTAAACTATGGCTACACCTTC
CDR3: CASSQLPGTVNYGYTF

size: NA
J: TRBJ1-1
V: TRBV6-5
D: NA
DNA: TGTGCCAGCGAGAGGGCCGCCGGGCTAACTGAAGCTTTCTTT
CDR3: CASERAAGLTEAFF

size: NA
J: TRBJ2-7
V: TRBV6-5
D: TRBD2
DNA: TGTGCCAGCAGTTATGCTAGCGGGAGTTCCTACGAGCAGTACTTC
CDR3: CASSYASGSSYEQYF